This paragraph covers one T cell receptor (beta chain) sequence. Antigen unknown. The study ran the assay at deep level. Clones were read by immunoSEQ multiplex PCR, and TCRdb kept only the in-frame ones, dropping some. The sample has around 2.3 million clones; roughly 95% are singletons. These data originate in a study of shared clonotypes between healthy human individuals. From CD4+ cells came CD45RA+ naive and CD45RA-negative memory subsets. The study, taken as a whole, reports: Roughly 5% of naive CD4 clonotypes were common to a few donors. The study drew on few donors, limiting represented genetic and exposure-history diversity.

Trimming took off 6 bases at V and 8 bases at J, with 16 bases between the two ends. The CDR3 runs to 13 residues. CDR1 and CDR2 (germline): LNHNV, YYDKDF (reference sequence). This TCR was recovered from a man between 18 and 29 years old in good health. Sequenced input: naive CD4+ T cells sorted from blood. The subset is: CD45RA+ positively selected. The genes are TRBV15 and TRBJ1-1; D might be TRBD1 (5 bases). The CDR3 DNA follows: TGTGCCACCAGTCAACTACATCAGGGAGAAGCTTTCTTT. Translating gives CATSQLHQGEAFF.